Below, one T cell receptor beta chain is given with its context. This clonotype was observed a handful of times. The antigen it recognizes is unknown. No qualities accompany the bases; no much larger clone lies one base away. The roughly 39 donors, aged about 6 to 100 years, were systemically healthy Caucasian individuals from Russia. Each donor gave approximately 9.3 milliliters of peripheral blood, collected into EDTA-treated Vacutainer tubes. Ficoll-Paque density-gradient centrifugation was used to isolate PBMCs, with at least 6.5 million obtained per sample. Trizol reagent was used to extract total RNA from PBMCs, with at least 5.5 micrograms per sample. For every donor, an aliquot of PBMCs went through flow cytometry to measure the percentages of naive CD45RAhigh/CD27high T cells. The data stem from a study of blood T cells in healthy people across ages (dated by TCRdb to the mid-2010s). Concerning the study at large: In model experiments, template switching captured about one uniquely barcoded TCR beta cDNA molecule for every two T cells. The study measured age-related changes in TCR beta repertoire diversity using deep sequencing normalized with unique cDNA molecular identifiers. Four age groups were formed from the donors: young (average approximately 17 years), middle-aged (approximately 40), aged (roughly 59) and long-lived (less than 85). Donors of different ages were randomly distributed across sequencing lanes to avoid experimental bias. Using the same blood draw, the study looked at two additional independent replicas of 1 million unique cDNA reads for two donors, one aged 18 to 30 and the other aged 80 or older.

In the germline V gene (reference sequence), CDR1 corresponds to DFQATT and CDR2 to SNEGSKA. Including cysteine and phenylalanine, the CDR3 has 12 amino acids. Only the CDR3 region is kept as DNA, spanning 36 bases read in frame from base 1. Library preparation used 5' RACE. The sequencer listed for this sample is Illumina HiSeq 2500. A second PCR of roughly 7 to 12 cycles was performed with a sample-barcoded 5' primer and a J-beta primer mix. A unique molecular identifier was introduced onto each TCR beta cDNA molecule by a template-switch 5' adaptor carrying 12 random nucleotides. Each sample yielded at least 3 million CDR3-containing paired-end reads. First-strand cDNA was synthesized from all RNA with the Mint cDNA synthesis kit, primed by a TRBC-specific oligonucleotide. Following uracil-DNA glycosylase treatment, a first 18-cycle PCR with universal primers M1SS and BC2_uni_R was performed on all cDNA. Regarding the original processing steps: For normalization, 1 million high-quality reads were randomly selected from each sample, with every read carrying a distinct molecular identifier. Instead of being binned into consensus sequences, reads that shared molecular identifiers were thrown out. MiTCR, set to a Q25 quality threshold and the strictest error-elimination algorithm, was used for CDR3 identification, clonotype clustering and error correction. Lower-bound total TCR beta diversity was estimated with a nonparametric unseen species model using Euler transformation. In TCRdb, the public reads were trimmed at Q25 with fastp and aligned with MiXCR, with productive beta chains retained. Duplicate CDR3 protein sequences are folded into a single record with the most common DNA and genes. The V and J calls shown here were made by TCRdb, not taken from the authors' results. The sample includes 270,000 or so distinct CDR3 sequences, with roughly 27% observed a single time. The top ten clones comprise about 30% of the sample.

Paper-wide results and their limitations: The CMV infection status of donors was not known, potentially confounding age-related changes in expanded clonotypes. Because profiling used bulk unsorted PBMCs, naive and antigen-experienced compartments could not be compared conclusively. Estimates of total diversity based on one million sequenced T cells were regarded as lower bounds and as underestimates. Observed TCR beta diversity per million T cells fell roughly linearly with age, and a significant reduction was already apparent by age around 40. A strong correlation was found between observed TCR beta diversity and the percentage of naive T cells measured by flow cytometry. Compared with the aged group, the long-lived group had more naive CD4+ T cells, fewer expanded clones and increased TCR diversity, suggesting age selection.

In this chain, TRBV20-1 is recombined with TRBJ2-5, and 11 junction bases match TRBD2. The end of the DNA is better explained by TRBJ2-7, so the J call may be wrong. The sample consisted of blood. The TCR comes from a woman in her seventies in good health. In nucleotide form, the sequence is TGCATACCGGGACTAGCGGATTACGAGCAGTACTTC. Translated, it reads CIPGLADYEQYF.